These 20 T cell receptor beta chains were sequenced from one sample in a study of radiotherapy plus CTLA-4 blockade in lung cancer. This table comes from immunoSEQ multiplex PCR, and its TCRdb copy is limited to in-frame clones, with some not included. Of about 67,000 clones listed, approximately 76% were seen once; the top ten hold 15% to 20%. Specimen: peripheral blood, collected from a patient treated with radiotherapy plus ipilimumab. The source is a human donor with non-small cell lung cancer whose response to radiotherapy plus ipilimumab could not be evaluated. Some clones in this sample may be carry-over from other donors' samples.

V gene TRBV7-9 combines with J gene TRBJ1-6; TRBD1 agrees at 10 bases. The germline CDR1 and CDR2 sequences are SEHNR and FQNEAQ (reference sequence). The CDR3 covers 14 residues. V shed 5 bases and J 7 bases; nucleotides not matched to a gene: 2. The CDR3 spells CASSQTGGNSPLHF. The CDR3 DNA sequence: TGTGCCAGCAGCCAGACAGGGGGCAATTCACCCCTCCACTTT.

J is TRBJ1-5 and V is TRBV18; 9 nucleotides match TRBD1. The V gene's germline CDR1 is KGHSH and CDR2 LQKENI. V dropped 4 bases and J dropped 5; count of bases not matched to a gene: 0. The CDR3 is made up of 13 amino acids. CDR3 sequence (DNA): TGTGCCAGCTCACGGACAGGGGATCAGCCCCAGCATTTT. Its protein product is CASSRTGDQPQHF.

J is TRBJ1-2 and V is TRBV7-9, with 8 nucleotides matching TRBD1. Germline V CDR1 and CDR2: SEHNR, FQNEAQ (reference sequence). The junction had 10 bases not matched to a gene; V was cut back by 4 bases and J by 6 bases. The CDR3 runs to 15 residues. This CDR3 reads CASSSIPGQGHGYTF. In DNA form, the CDR3 reads TGTGCCAGCAGCTCGATTCCCGGACAGGGACATGGCTACACCTTC.

This clone has a handful of counts. The chain employs TRBV6-5 and TRBJ2-2; 7 bases align to TRBD1. CDR3 size: 15 residues. With V trimmed by 8 bases and J by 4 bases, 10 bases remained unmatched. CDR1 is MNHEY, CDR2 SVGAGI, per germline. Here the CDR3 reads CASYRGTGSTGELFF. The DNA for the CDR3 is TGTGCCAGCTACAGGGGTACAGGGAGCACCGGGGAGCTGTTTTTT.

The rearrangement uses TRBV19 and TRBJ2-3, with D tentatively TRBD2 (5 bases). Per the germline V gene, CDR1 is LNHDA and CDR2 is SQIVND (reference sequence). The CDR3 consists of 14 residues. Between the trimmed V and J ends, which lost 1 base and 0 bases, there was a span of 5 bases. In DNA form, the CDR3 reads TGTGCCAGTAGTATAGGGACTAGCACAGATACGCAGTATTTT. Protein sequence: CASSIGTSTDTQYF.

The chain uses TRBV7-2 and TRBJ1-5; 8 nucleotides align to TRBD1. CDR3 length: 16 amino acids. The V and J ends lost 3 bases and 0 bases, in that order; junction bases with no gene match: 4. Germline lookup yields CDR1 SGHTA and CDR2 FQGNSA. CDR3 amino acids: CASSFYGQGSNQPQHF. The CDR3 DNA sequence: TGTGCCAGCAGCTTTTACGGACAGGGTAGCAATCAGCCCCAGCATTTT.

This clone was found once. CDR3 nucleotide sequence: TGTGCCAGCAGCCCGTCCCGGGACAGGGCCGCAGGGGAAAAACTGTTTTTT. This gives the protein CASSPSRDRAAGEKLFF. This chain uses TRBV7-2 with TRBJ1-4; 9 bases match TRBD1. CDR1 is SGHTA, CDR2 FQGNSA, per germline. The CDR3 totals 17 residues. V trimming: 5 bases; J trimming: 8 bases; junction bases outside the gene matches: 15.

The gene calls are TRBV5-1 and TRBJ1-1, with 10 bases lining up with TRBD1. CDR3 length: 18 residues. Germline trimming cut 4 bases from V and 0 bases from J; bases unmatched to any gene: 12. From germline, CDR1 is SGHRS and CDR2 YFSETQ. CDR3 protein: CASSPGTGAYFMNTEAFF. The DNA for the CDR3 is TGCGCCAGCAGCCCCGGGACAGGGGCCTACTTTATGAACACTGAAGCTTTCTTT.

The chain uses TRBV2 and TRBJ2-1; D perhaps matches TRBD2 (5 bases). V was shortened by 6 bases and J by 9 bases, with 9 bases between the two germline ends. The CDR3 contains 11 residues. Germline V lookup: CDR1 SNHLY, CDR2 FYNNEI. CDR3 protein: CASRKEGEQFF. The CDR3 DNA sequence: TGTGCCAGCAGGAAAGAGGGTGAGCAGTTCTTC. Full variable domain (rest looked up from reference TRBV2 and TRBJ2-1): EPEVTQTPSHQVTQMGQEVILRCVPISNHLYFYWYRQILGQKVEFLVSFYNNEISEKSEIFDDQFSVERPDGSNFTLKIRSTKLEDSAMYFCASRKEGEQFFGPGTRLTVL.

The chain uses TRBV19 and TRBJ1-5, with TRBD1 identical over 7 bases. The length of the CDR3 is 15 residues. The V and J ends lost 10 bases and 4 bases, in that order; junction bases with no gene match: 13. The germline gives CDR1 LNHDA, CDR2 SQIVND (reference sequence). The chain's CDR3 is CATKGDRGQNQPQHF. The CDR3 coding sequence is TGTGCCACAAAAGGGGATAGGGGGCAAAATCAGCCCCAGCATTTT. Full variable domain (remainder filled in from reference TRBV19 and TRBJ1-5): DGGITQSPKYLFRKEGQNVTLSCEQNLNHDAMYWYRQDPGQGLRLIYYSQIVNDFQKGDIAEGYSVSREKKESFPLTVTSAQKNPTAFYLCATKGDRGQNQPQHFGDGTRLSIL.

This sequence joins TRBV2 and TRBJ2-5, with D tentatively TRBD2 (6 bases). This CDR3 is built from 11 residues. Looked up from germline, CDR1 is SNHLY and CDR2 is FYNNEI. The CDR3 loop reads CAPGGGAFQYF. The CDR3 DNA reads TGTGCGCCAGGCGGAGGGGCGTTCCAGTACTTC.

As for this clone: Other DNA sequences within the sample encode an identical CDR3. The chain employs TRBV7-2 and TRBJ2-3; tentative D call: TRBD2 (6 bases). This CDR3 is built from 13 residues. Trimming stripped 1 base from V and 6 bases from J, with 8 bases between. Germline V gene data show CDR1 as SGHTA and CDR2 as FQGNSA. The CDR3 DNA follows: TGTGCCAGCAGCTTAGTTGGGGGGGATACGCAGTATTTT. Its translation: CASSLVGGDTQYF.

The chain carries TRBV5-1 and TRBJ1-4, with 8 nucleotides matching TRBD1. Germline V gives CDR1 SGHRS, CDR2 YFSETQ. Unmatched junction bases numbered 5, after V lost 3 bases and J lost 4 bases. This CDR3 region has 15 residues. CDR3 in DNA: TGCGCCAGCAGCTCCCTGGACAGGGTTAATGAAAAACTGTTTTTT. Protein: CASSSLDRVNEKLFF.

The rearrangement links TRBV19 to TRBJ1-6; D unclear. V gave up 4 bases and J gave up 4 bases, with 11 bases separating them. This CDR3 region has 15 residues. Germline lookup yields CDR1 LNHDA and CDR2 SQIVND (reference sequence). Here the CDR3 reads CASSTGPAYNSPLHF. Here the CDR3 DNA reads TGTGCCAGTAGTACAGGTCCGGCATATAATTCACCCCTCCACTTT. The full variable domain, with the rest looked up from reference TRBV19 and TRBJ1-6, is DGGITQSPKYLFRKEGQNVTLSCEQNLNHDAMYWYRQDPGQGLRLIYYSQIVNDFQKGDIAEGYSVSREKKESFPLTVTSAQKNPTAFYLCASSTGPAYNSPLHFGNGTRLTVT.

The chain joins TRBV2 to TRBJ2-1; TRBD2 matches 8 bases. Germline CDR1 reads SNHLY; CDR2 reads FYNNEI. Trimming took 3 bases from V and 7 from J; bases not matched to a gene: 2. The CDR3 is 13 amino acids. The CDR3 DNA sequence: TGTGCCAGCAGTGAGTTAGCGGGGAATGAGCAGTTCTTC. Translating it yields CASSELAGNEQFF.

The chain carries TRBV28 and TRBJ1-1, with D possibly TRBD1 on 6 matching bases. Trimming removed 6 bases from V and 0 bases from J, with 17 bases in between. Germline V gene lookup returns CDR1 MDHEN and CDR2 SYDVKM. The CDR3 has 16 residues. In DNA form, the CDR3 reads TGTGCCAGCAGGGTATTACTAACAGGGATGAACACTGAAGCTTTCTTT. Amino acids: CASRVLLTGMNTEAFF.

The gene calls are TRBV4-1 and TRBJ1-6; 10 positions agree with TRBD1. Germline CDR1 and CDR2: MGHRA and YSYEKL. V gave up 4 bases and J gave up 5 bases; unmatched junction bases: 8. CDR3 size: 17 residues. In nucleotides, the CDR3 is TGCGCCAGCAGCCGTATTATGACAGGGGGCAATAATTCACCCCTCCACTTT. Its protein product is CASSRIMTGGNNSPLHF.

V is TRBV28 and J is TRBJ1-1; a weak D match, TRBD1 (5 bases). The germline V gene encodes CDR1 MDHEN and CDR2 SYDVKM. This CDR3 has 13 amino acids. Trimming pared 6 bases from V and 4 bases from J, leaving 12 bases between. CDR3 in amino acids: CASSRIQVTEAFF. DNA of the CDR3: TGTGCCAGCAGCAGAATACAGGTCACTGAAGCTTTCTTT.

The chain recombines TRBV7-6 with TRBJ2-2; no firm D call. Germline values: CDR1 SGHVS, CDR2 FNYEAQ. CDR3 length: 13 amino acids. V gave up 1 base and J gave up 4 bases, with 4 bases separating them. CDR3 amino acids: CASSLVITGELFF. CDR3 DNA sequence: TGTGCCAGCAGCTTAGTCATCACCGGGGAGCTGTTTTTT.

The V call is TRBV9, the J call TRBJ1-4; D gene unclear. The CDR3 extends over 15 amino acids. The V and J ends lost 1 base and 10 bases respectively, with 17 bases between them. The V gene's germline CDR1 is SGDLS and CDR2 YYNGEE. The CDR3 DNA reads as TGTGCCAGCAGCGTATCCCCAGTAAATGATGGAAAACTGTTTTTT. Translation gives CASSVSPVNDGKLFF.